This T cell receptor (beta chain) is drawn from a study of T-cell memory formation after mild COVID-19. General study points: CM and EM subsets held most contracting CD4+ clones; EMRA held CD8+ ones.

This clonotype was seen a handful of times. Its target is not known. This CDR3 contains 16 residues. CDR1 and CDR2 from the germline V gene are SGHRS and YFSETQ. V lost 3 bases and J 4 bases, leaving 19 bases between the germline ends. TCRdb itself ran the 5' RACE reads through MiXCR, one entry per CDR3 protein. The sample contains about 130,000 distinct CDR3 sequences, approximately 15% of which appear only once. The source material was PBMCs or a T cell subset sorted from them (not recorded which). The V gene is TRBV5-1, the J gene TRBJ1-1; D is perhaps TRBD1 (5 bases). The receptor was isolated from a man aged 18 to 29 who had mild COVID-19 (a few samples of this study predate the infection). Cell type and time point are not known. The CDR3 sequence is CASSSQVGAEITEAFF. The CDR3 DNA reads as TGCGCCAGCAGCTCCCAGGTAGGGGCAGAAATCACTGAAGCTTTCTTT.